The sequence of this T cell receptor beta chain was determined in a study of CD8 T cells in Susac syndrome. Germline loops: CDR1 DFQATT, CDR2 SNEGSKA (reference sequence). CDR3 length equals 13 residues. Notes on this clonotype: A read error may produce the germline difference seen at one junction end.

Reverse transcription of roughly 0.5 to 1 ug RNA was performed with random hexamers. It was immunoSEQ multiplex PCR that amplified TCR beta CDR3 across 54 Vbeta and 13 Jbeta. In TCRdb, the immunoSEQ multiplex PCR reads were re-called with MiXCR into one record per CDR3 protein. The repertoire holds roughly 150,000 distinct CDR3 sequences, roughly 95% seen once, with about 0.15% in the top ten. TCR beta sequencing covered blood CD8+ and CD4+ T cells. The multiple sclerosis controls consisted of treatment-naive patients with relapsing-remitting disease, either stable or active. V gene TRBV20-1 combines with J gene TRBJ2-7, with 8 bases identical to TRBD2. The specimen sequenced was CD8+ T cells from PBMCs. This receptor was obtained from a human donor with multiple sclerosis. In DNA form, the CDR3 reads TGCAGTGGAGTTAGCGGGGAATCCTCCGAGCAGTACTTC. It is translated as CSGVSGESSEQYF.